This T cell receptor beta chain came from a study of a mutant IDH1 vaccine in newly diagnosed glioma. Whole-study context: Before enrollment, patients got radiotherapy alone, temozolomide alone, or mostly the combination.

Described time point: week 35, safety follow-up. In the vaccine, a single dose held 300 ug of the mutant IDH1 20-mer peptide, along with topical imiquimod. On this clone itself: Its antigen is still unknown.

Germline V lookup: CDR1 LGHNA, CDR2 YSLEER. CDR3 length equals 14 residues. Trimming took 4 bases from V and 0 from J, leaving 8 bases between them. The method was immunoSEQ multiplex PCR; TCRdb's version includes in-frame clones alone and lacks a portion of them. The top ten hold more than 9% of the sample, which has tens of thousands of clones, around 78% seen once. Sequencing used PBMCs, obtained from a glioma patient whose treatment included an IDH1 peptide vaccine. The chain has TRBV4-3 and TRBJ2-3, with unresolved D. This sequence originates from a middle-aged man with glioma. CDR3 coding DNA: TGCGCCAGCAGCCCTTTTACTAGCACAGATACGCAGTATTTT. Its translation: CASSPFTSTDTQYF.